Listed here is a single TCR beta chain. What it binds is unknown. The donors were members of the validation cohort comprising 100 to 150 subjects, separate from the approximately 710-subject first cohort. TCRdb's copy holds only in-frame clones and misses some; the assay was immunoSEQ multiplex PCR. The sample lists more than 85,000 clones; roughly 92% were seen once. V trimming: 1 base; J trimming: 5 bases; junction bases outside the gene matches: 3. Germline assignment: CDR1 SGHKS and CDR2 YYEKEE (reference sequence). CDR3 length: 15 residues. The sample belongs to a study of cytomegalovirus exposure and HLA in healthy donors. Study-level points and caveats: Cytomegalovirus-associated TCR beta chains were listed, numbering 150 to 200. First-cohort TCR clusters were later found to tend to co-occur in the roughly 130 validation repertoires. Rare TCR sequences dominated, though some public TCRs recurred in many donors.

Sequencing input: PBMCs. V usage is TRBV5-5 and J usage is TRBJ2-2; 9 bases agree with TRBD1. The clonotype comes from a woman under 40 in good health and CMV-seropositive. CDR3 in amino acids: CASSLRGTGTGELFF. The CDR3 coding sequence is TGTGCCAGCAGCTTGCGCGGGACAGGGACCGGGGAGCTGTTTTTT.